This T cell receptor beta chain was sequenced in a study of T-cell memory formation after mild COVID-19. For the study at large: Among the donors, TCR clusters were largely specific to each donor.

5'RACE primed at constant segments yielded TCR alpha and TCR beta cDNA libraries bearing sample barcodes and UMIs. TCRdb ran MiXCR on the 5' RACE reads and lists one entry per CDR3 protein. This sample carries 350,000 to 500,000 distinct CDR3 sequences, 15% to 20% of them seen once, and the ten largest clones take under 25%. Points on this clonotype: Its antigen is unidentified.

Trimming stripped 3 bases from V and 1 base from J, with 10 bases between. CDR3 size: 15 residues. Germline CDR1 and CDR2: MGHRA and YSYEKL. The study, taken as a whole, reports: Among contracting clones, CD4+ were mainly CM/EM and CD8+ enriched in EMRA. Pre-infection memory carried some responding clones, suggesting that cross-reactive memory joined.

The origin of this receptor is a young man who had mild COVID-19 (a few samples of this study predate the infection). Cell type and time point are not known. The V call is TRBV4-1, the J call TRBJ1-5, with D possibly being TRBD1 (6 bases). Sequencing was done on a sample of PBMCs or a T cell subset sorted from them (not recorded which). The CDR3 DNA reads TGCGCCAGCAGCCAGGGGGCGTTGAGCAATCAGCCCCAGCATTTT. Translation gives CASSQGALSNQPQHF.